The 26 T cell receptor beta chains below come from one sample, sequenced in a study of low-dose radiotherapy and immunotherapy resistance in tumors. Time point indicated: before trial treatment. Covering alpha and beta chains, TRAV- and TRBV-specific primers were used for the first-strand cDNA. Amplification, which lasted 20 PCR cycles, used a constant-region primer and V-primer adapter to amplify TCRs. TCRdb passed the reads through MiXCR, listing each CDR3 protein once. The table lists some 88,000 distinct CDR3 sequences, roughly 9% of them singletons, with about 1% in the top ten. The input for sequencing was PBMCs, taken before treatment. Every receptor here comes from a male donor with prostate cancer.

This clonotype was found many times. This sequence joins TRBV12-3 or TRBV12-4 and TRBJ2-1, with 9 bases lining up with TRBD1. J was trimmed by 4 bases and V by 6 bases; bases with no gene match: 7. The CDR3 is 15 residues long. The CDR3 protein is CASSPTGGFYNEQFF. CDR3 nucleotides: TGTGCCAGCAGCCCCACAGGGGGCTTTTACAATGAGCAGTTCTTC.

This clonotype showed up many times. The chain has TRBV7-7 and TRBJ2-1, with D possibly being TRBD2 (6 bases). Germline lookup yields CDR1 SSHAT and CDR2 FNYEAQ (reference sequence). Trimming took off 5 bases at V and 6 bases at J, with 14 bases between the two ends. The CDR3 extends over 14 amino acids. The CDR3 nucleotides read TGTGCCAGCAGCATTTCTACTAGCTTCAATGAGCAGTTCTTC. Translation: CASSISTSFNEQFF.

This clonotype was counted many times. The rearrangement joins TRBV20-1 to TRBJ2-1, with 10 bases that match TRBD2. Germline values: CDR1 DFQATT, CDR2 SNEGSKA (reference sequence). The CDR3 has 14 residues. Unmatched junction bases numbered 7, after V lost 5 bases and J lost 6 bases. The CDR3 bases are TGCAGTGCTTCCACTAGCGGGGTACTCAATGAGCAGTTCTTC. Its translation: CSASTSGVLNEQFF.

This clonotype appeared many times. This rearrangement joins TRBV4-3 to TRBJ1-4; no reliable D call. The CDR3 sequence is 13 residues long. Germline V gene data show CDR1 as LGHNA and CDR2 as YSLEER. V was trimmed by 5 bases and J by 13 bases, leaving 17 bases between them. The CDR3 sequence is CASSSRYGEVLFF. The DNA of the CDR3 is TGCGCCAGCAGCTCACGATATGGGGAAGTACTGTTTTTT.

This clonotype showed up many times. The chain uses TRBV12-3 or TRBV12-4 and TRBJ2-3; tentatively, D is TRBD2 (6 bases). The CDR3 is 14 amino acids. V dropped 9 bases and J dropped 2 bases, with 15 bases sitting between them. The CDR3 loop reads CASRRAGYTDTQYF. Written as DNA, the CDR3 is TGTGCCAGTCGTAGAGCGGGCTACACAGATACGCAGTATTTT.

Here the CDR3 reads CSTKSLYEQYF. CDR3 DNA: TGCAGTACTAAAAGCCTCTACGAGCAGTACTTC. This sequence joins TRBV20-1 and TRBJ2-7; D unclear. Trimming stripped 8 bases from V and 3 bases from J, with 11 bases between. The CDR3 covers 11 residues. CDR1 and CDR2 (germline): DFQATT, SNEGSKA (reference sequence).

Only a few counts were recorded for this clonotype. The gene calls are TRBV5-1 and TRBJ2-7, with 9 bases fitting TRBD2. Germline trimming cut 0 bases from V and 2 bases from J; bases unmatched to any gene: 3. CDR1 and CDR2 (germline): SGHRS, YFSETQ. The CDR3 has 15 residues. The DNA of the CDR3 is TGCGCCAGCAGCTTGGCGGTAGCGGGGGCCTACGAGCAGTACTTC. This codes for CASSLAVAGAYEQYF.

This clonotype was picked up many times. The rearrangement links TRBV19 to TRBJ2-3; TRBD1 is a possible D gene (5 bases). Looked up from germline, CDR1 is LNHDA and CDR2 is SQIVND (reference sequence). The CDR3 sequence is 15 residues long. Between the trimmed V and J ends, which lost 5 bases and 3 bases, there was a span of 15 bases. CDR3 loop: CASSSRRRVTDTQYF. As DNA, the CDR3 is TGTGCCAGTAGTTCTCGCCGCAGGGTAACAGATACGCAGTATTTT. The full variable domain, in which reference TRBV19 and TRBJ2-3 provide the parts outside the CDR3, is DGGITQSPKYLFRKEGQNVTLSCEQNLNHDAMYWYRQDPGQGLRLIYYSQIVNDFQKGDIAEGYSVSREKKESFPLTVTSAQKNPTAFYLCASSSRRRVTDTQYFGPGTRLTVL.

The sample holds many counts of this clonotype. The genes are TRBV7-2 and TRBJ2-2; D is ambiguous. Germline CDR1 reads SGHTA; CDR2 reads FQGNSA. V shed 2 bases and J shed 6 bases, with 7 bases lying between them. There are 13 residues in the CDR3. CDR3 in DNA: TGTGCCAGCAGCTTACAGGCAGCCGGGGAGCTGTTTTTT. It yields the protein CASSLQAAGELFF.

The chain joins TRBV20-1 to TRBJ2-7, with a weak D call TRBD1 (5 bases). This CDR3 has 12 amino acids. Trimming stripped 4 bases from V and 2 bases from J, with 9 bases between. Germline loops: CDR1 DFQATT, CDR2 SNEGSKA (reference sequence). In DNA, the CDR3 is TGCAGTGCTATGGGGCAGACCTACGAGCAGTACTTC. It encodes CSAMGQTYEQYF.

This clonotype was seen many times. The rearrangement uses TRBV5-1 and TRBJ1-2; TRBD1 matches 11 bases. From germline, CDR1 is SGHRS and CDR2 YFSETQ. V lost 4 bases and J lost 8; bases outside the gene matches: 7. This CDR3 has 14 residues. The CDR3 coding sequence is TGCGCCAGCAGCGAGGGGACAGGGGGTCAGGGCTACACCTTC. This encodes CASSEGTGGQGYTF.

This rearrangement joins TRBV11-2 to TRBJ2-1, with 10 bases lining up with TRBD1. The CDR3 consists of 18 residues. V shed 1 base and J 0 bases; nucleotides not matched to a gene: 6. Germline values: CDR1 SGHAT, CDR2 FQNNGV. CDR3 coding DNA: TGTGCCAGCAGCTTAGTCGGGACAGGGGCAAACTCCTACAATGAGCAGTTCTTC. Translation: CASSLVGTGANSYNEQFF.

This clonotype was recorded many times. CDR3 protein: CASSVAGGVTGELFF. CDR3 DNA sequence: TGTGCCAGCAGTGTAGCGGGAGGAGTGACCGGGGAGCTGTTTTTT. V is TRBV28 and J is TRBJ2-2, with TRBD2 matching 10 bases. V trimming: 5 bases; J trimming: 5 bases; junction bases outside the gene matches: 5. Per the germline V gene, CDR1 is MDHEN and CDR2 is SYDVKM. The CDR3 contains 15 residues.

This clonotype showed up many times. The CDR3 sequence: CASSISAGETQYF. The DNA for the CDR3 is TGTGCCAGTAGTATAAGTGCGGGAGAGACCCAGTACTTC. The genes are TRBV19 and TRBJ2-5, with D possibly being TRBD2 (5 bases). Deletions cut 2 bases from V and 4 bases from J, with 8 bases between. Germline V gene data show CDR1 as LNHDA and CDR2 as SQIVND (reference sequence). The CDR3 is made up of 13 amino acids.

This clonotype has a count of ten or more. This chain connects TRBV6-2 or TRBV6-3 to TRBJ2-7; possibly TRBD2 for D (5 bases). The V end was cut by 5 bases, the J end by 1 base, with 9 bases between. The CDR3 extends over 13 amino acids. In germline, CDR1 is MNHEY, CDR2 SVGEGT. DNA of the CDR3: TGTGCCAGCAGTGCGGGCAGTTCCTACGAGCAGTACTTC. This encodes CASSAGSSYEQYF.

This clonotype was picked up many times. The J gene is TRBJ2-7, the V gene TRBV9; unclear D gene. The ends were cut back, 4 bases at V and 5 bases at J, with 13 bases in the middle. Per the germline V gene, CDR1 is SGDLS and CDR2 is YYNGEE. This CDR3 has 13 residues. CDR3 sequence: CASSKPELDEQYF. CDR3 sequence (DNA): TGTGCCAGCAGCAAACCGGAATTGGACGAGCAGTACTTC. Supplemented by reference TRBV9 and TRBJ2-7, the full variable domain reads DSGVTQTPKHLITATGQRVTLRCSPRSGDLSVYWYQQSLDQGLQFLIQYYNGEERAKGNILERFSAQQFPDLHSELNLSSLELGDSALYFCASSKPELDEQYFGPGTRLTVT.

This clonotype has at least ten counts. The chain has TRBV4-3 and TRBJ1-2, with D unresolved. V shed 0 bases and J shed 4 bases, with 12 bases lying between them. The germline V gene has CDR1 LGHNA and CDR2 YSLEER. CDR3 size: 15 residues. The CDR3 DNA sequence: TGCGCCAGCAGCCAAGAACCCGACACCTTCTATGGCTACACCTTC. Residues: CASSQEPDTFYGYTF.

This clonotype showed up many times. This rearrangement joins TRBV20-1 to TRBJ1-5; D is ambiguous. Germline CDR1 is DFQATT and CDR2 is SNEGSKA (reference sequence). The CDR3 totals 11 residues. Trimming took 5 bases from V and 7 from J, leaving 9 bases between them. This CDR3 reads CSAPLGQPQHF. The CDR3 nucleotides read TGCAGTGCTCCCCTAGGCCAGCCCCAGCATTTT.

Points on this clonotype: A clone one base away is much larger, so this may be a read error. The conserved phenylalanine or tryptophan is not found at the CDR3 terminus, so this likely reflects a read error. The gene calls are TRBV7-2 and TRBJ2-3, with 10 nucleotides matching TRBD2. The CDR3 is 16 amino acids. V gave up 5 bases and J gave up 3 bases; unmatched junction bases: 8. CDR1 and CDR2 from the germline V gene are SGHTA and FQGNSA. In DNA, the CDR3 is TGTGCCAGCAGCCCCCGGGGGACTAGCGTAACAGATACGCAGTATTGT. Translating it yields CASSPRGTSVTDTQYC.

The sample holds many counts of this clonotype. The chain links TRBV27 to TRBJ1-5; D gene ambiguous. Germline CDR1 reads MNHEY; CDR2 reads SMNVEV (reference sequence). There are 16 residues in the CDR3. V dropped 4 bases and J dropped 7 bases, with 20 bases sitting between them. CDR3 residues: CASSSATGSTGQPQHF. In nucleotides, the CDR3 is TGTGCCAGCAGTTCCGCGACGGGTTCGACGGGACAGCCCCAGCATTTT.

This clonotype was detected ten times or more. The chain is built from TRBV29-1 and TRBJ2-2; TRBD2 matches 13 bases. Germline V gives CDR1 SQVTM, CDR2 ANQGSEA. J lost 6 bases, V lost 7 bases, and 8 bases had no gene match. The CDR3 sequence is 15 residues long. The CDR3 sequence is CSGRTSGGWAGELFF. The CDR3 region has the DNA TGCAGCGGCCGGACTAGCGGGGGCTGGGCCGGGGAGCTGTTTTTT.

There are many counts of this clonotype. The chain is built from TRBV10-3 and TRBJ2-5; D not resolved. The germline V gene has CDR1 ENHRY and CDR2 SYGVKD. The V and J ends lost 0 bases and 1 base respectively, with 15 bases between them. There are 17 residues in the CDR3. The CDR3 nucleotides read TGTGCCATCAGTGAGTCCTTAAGGGTACAAGGCCAAGAGACCCAGTACTTC. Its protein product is CAISESLRVQGQETQYF.

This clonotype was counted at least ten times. In DNA, the CDR3 is TGTGCCATCCTCCCTCGGCCGAACACTGAAGCTTTCTTT. Amino acids: CAILPRPNTEAFF. The chain is built from TRBV10-3 and TRBJ1-1; D is uncertain. The CDR3 covers 13 residues. V shed 8 bases and J shed 1 base, with 11 bases lying between them. The V gene's germline CDR1 is ENHRY and CDR2 SYGVKD.

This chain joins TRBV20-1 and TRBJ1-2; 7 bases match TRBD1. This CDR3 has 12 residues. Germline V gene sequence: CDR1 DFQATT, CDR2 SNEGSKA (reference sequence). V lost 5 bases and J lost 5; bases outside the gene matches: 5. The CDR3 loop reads CSADREGYGYTF. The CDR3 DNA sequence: TGCAGTGCTGACAGGGAAGGGTATGGCTACACCTTC.

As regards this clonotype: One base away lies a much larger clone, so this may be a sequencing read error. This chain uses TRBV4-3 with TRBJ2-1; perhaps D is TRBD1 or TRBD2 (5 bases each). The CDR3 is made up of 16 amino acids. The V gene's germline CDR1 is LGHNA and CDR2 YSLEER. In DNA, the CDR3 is TGCGCCAGCAGCCCTCCGTCGGTCGGGGCCAACAATGTGCAGTTCTTC. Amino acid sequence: CASSPPSVGANNVQFF.

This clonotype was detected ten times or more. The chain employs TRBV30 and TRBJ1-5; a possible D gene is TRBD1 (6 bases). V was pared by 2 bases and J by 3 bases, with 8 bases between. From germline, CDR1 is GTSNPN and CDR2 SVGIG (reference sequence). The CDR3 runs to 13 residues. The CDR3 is CAWSQGNNQPQHF. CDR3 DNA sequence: TGTGCCTGGAGTCAGGGGAACAATCAGCCCCAGCATTTT. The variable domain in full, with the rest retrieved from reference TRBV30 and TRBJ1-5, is SQTIHQWPATLVQPVGSPLSLECTVEGTSNPNLYWYRQAAGRGLQLLFYSVGIGQISSEVPQNLSASRPQDRQFILSSKKLLLSDSGFYLCAWSQGNNQPQHFGDGTRLSIL.